Each of the 29 T cell receptor beta chains below was sequenced from the same sample in a study of cytomegalovirus exposure and HLA in healthy donors. With 60 Vbeta and 13 Jbeta primers, the PCR was carried out. Generated by immunoSEQ multiplex PCR, the TCRdb table keeps only in-frame clones and is missing some. The sample consists of some 54,000 clones, 80% of them appearing once. The sample comprised PBMCs. Receptors were obtained from a male donor in good health and CMV-seronegative.

The rearrangement uses TRBV27 and TRBJ2-4; 10 nucleotides align to TRBD2. This CDR3 contains 19 residues. With V trimmed by 5 bases and J by 3 bases, 16 bases remained unmatched. The germline CDR1 and CDR2 sequences are MNHEY and SMNVEV (reference sequence). For the CDR3, the DNA is TGTGCCAGCAGTGGACAACGTGGAGCGGGGGGGCCGTTCAAAAACATTCAGTACTTC. Translated, it gives CASSGQRGAGGPFKNIQYF.

The chain has TRBV6-1 and TRBJ1-1; possibly TRBD1 for D (6 bases). Trimming took off 7 bases at V and 5 bases at J, with 14 bases between the two ends. CDR3 length: 13 residues. Germline V CDR1 and CDR2: MNHNS, SASEGT. This CDR3 reads CASTFRGGTEAFF. CDR3 DNA sequence: TGTGCCAGCACATTCAGGGGCGGAACTGAAGCTTTCTTT.

This clone has a handful of counts. The DNA of the CDR3 is TGCGCCAGCAGCCAACTAGCGGGAGGGCCCTACGAGCAGTACTTC. It yields the protein CASSQLAGGPYEQYF. The J gene is TRBJ2-7, the V gene TRBV4-3; TRBD2 agrees at 12 bases. CDR1 and CDR2 from the germline V gene are LGHNA and YSLEER. The CDR3 sequence is 15 residues long. V lost 2 bases to trimming and J lost 2 bases; unmatched junction nucleotides: 1.

The chain joins TRBV7-3 to TRBJ1-2, with D perhaps matching TRBD1 (6 bases). Per the germline V gene, CDR1 is SGHTA and CDR2 is FQGTGA. The CDR3 is made up of 14 amino acids. The V and J ends lost 1 base and 7 bases respectively, with 13 bases between them. The CDR3 DNA follows: TGTGCCAGCAGCTTAAAGGGGGGGATCGGTGGCTACACCTTC. It encodes CASSLKGGIGGYTF.

CDR3 region: CASRETGSSYGYTF. The DNA for the CDR3 is TGTGCCAGTAGGGAGACAGGGAGCAGCTATGGCTACACCTTC. V usage is TRBV19 and J usage is TRBJ1-2, with 7 bases matching TRBD1. Germline trimming cut 6 bases from V and 4 bases from J; bases unmatched to any gene: 8. Germline CDR1 is LNHDA and CDR2 is SQIVND (reference sequence). This CDR3 contains 14 residues.

The rearrangement joins TRBV18 to TRBJ1-6, with a possible D match to TRBD1 (5 bases). This CDR3 has 14 amino acids. CDR1 is KGHSH, CDR2 LQKENI, per germline. The V end lost 3 bases, the J end lost 7 bases, and 10 bases lay between the germline ends. The CDR3 region is CASSPGLRNSPLHF. CDR3 nucleotides: TGTGCCAGCTCACCGGGACTGCGGAATTCACCCCTCCACTTT.

The chain uses TRBV5-4 and TRBJ1-1; 10 bases are a match to TRBD1. The J segment lost 5 bases and the V segment lost 4 bases, leaving 8 bases of the junction unmatched. Germline loops: CDR1 SGHNT, CDR2 YYREEE (reference sequence). The CDR3 consists of 15 residues. DNA of the CDR3: TGTGCCAGCAGCGTAGCCGGGACAGGGGTAACTGAAGCTTTCTTT. As protein: CASSVAGTGVTEAFF.

This clone appeared a few times. J is TRBJ1-2 and V is TRBV9; D ambiguous. The V end lost 0 bases, the J end lost 5 bases, and 11 bases lay between the germline ends. The length of the CDR3 is 14 residues. Per germline, CDR1 SGDLS and CDR2 YYNGEE. In DNA, the CDR3 is TGTGCCAGCAGCGTAGCCGGCGGGGAATATGGCTACACCTTC. As protein: CASSVAGGEYGYTF.

The chain employs TRBV7-2 and TRBJ2-3; no clear D gene. Trimming left V 3 bases short and J 2 bases short, with 12 bases between. The CDR3 spans 15 residues. The germline V gene has CDR1 SGHTA and CDR2 FQGNSA. For the CDR3, the DNA is TGTGCCAGCAGCTTCGAGCCCTTCTTCACAGATACGCAGTATTTT. It translates to CASSFEPFFTDTQYF. Filled out from reference TRBV7-2 and TRBJ2-3, the complete variable domain reads GAGVSQSPSNKVTEKGKDVELRCDPISGHTALYWYRQSLGQGLEFLIYFQGNSAPDKSGLPSDRFSAERTGGSVSTLTIQRTQQEDSAVYLCASSFEPFFTDTQYFGPGTRLTVL.

V is TRBV7-2 and J is TRBJ1-5; tentative D call: TRBD1 (5 bases). V shed 3 bases and J shed 3 bases, with 9 bases lying between them. CDR1 and CDR2 from the germline V gene are SGHTA and FQGNSA. There are 14 residues in the CDR3. The DNA of the CDR3 is TGTGCCAGCAGCTTGGGGGGGAACAATCAGCCCCAGCATTTT. Protein product: CASSLGGNNQPQHF. Complete variable domain (other parts from reference TRBV7-2 and TRBJ1-5): GAGVSQSPSNKVTEKGKDVELRCDPISGHTALYWYRQSLGQGLEFLIYFQGNSAPDKSGLPSDRFSAERTGGSVSTLTIQRTQQEDSAVYLCASSLGGNNQPQHFGDGTRLSIL.

The chain carries TRBV5-1 and TRBJ2-3; D is unclear. The V gene's germline CDR1 is SGHRS and CDR2 YFSETQ. V lost 5 bases to trimming and J lost 0 bases, with 7 bases between them. The CDR3 consists of 13 residues. The CDR3 sequence is CASRSTSTDTQYF. The CDR3 DNA sequence: TGCGCCAGCAGGTCTACTAGCACAGATACGCAGTATTTT.

V and J are TRBV13 and TRBJ1-4, with no clear D. V shed 5 bases and J shed 0 bases, with 10 bases lying between them. CDR1 is PRHDT, CDR2 FYEKMQ, per germline (reference sequence). This CDR3 contains 15 residues. DNA for the CDR3: TGTGCCAGCAGCCTTGGACTCACAACTAATGAAAAACTGTTTTTT. It translates to CASSLGLTTNEKLFF.

This chain links TRBV7-2 with TRBJ2-1; TRBD2 matches 14 bases. The CDR3 runs 15 residues. Germline V CDR1 and CDR2: SGHTA, FQGNSA. With 6 bases clipped from V and 7 bases from J, the junction kept 5 bases outside the gene matches. The CDR3, as DNA: TGTGCCAGCAGAAGACTAGCGGGGGGGCCAAATGAGCAGTTCTTC. This codes for CASRRLAGGPNEQFF.

The rearrangement joins TRBV12-5 to TRBJ2-7; no reliable D call. V lost 0 bases to trimming and J lost 0 bases, with 6 bases between them. CDR3 length: 14 residues. Germline V gene sequence: CDR1 LGHNT, CDR2 FRNRAP. CDR3: CASGLVQYSYEQYF. CDR3 DNA: TGTGCTAGTGGTTTGGTACAGTACTCCTACGAGCAGTACTTC. The complete variable domain, with remaining parts taken from reference TRBV12-5 and TRBJ2-7, reads DARVTQTPRHKVTEMGQEVTMRCQPILGHNTVFWYRQTMMQGLELLAYFRNRAPLDDSGMPKDRFSAEMPDATLATLKIQPSEPRDSAVYFCASGLVQYSYEQYFGPGTRLTVT.

The chain couples TRBV10-3 to TRBJ1-1; 7 nucleotides line up with TRBD1. This CDR3 contains 13 residues. The junction had 4 bases not matched to a gene; V was cut back by 6 bases and J by 3 bases. Germline CDR1 is ENHRY and CDR2 is SYGVKD. The CDR3 protein is CAIRQGLDTEAFF. CDR3 DNA sequence: TGTGCCATCAGACAGGGGTTGGACACTGAAGCTTTCTTT.

The chain uses TRBV7-2 and TRBJ2-7; 11 bases match TRBD2. CDR3 size: 15 residues. Germline V gene data show CDR1 as SGHTA and CDR2 as FQGNSA. J gave up 7 bases and V 2 bases, and 7 bases lay outside the gene matches. CDR3 region: CASSLTSGGEFEQYF. DNA for the CDR3: TGTGCCAGCAGCTTAACTAGCGGGGGAGAGTTTGAGCAGTACTTC.

This chain links TRBV10-3 with TRBJ2-1, with a weak D call TRBD1 (6 bases). Germline CDR1 is ENHRY and CDR2 is SYGVKD. The CDR3 contains 14 residues. The V end lost 2 bases, the J end lost 5 bases, and 10 bases lay between the germline ends. CDR3 in amino acids: CAISERQGNNEQFF. The CDR3 bases are TGTGCCATCAGTGAGCGTCAGGGGAACAATGAGCAGTTCTTC.

A word on this clone: This CDR3 fails to terminate in the conserved phenylalanine or tryptophan, so it likely reflects a read error. The chain has TRBV7-9 and TRBJ1-2, with D tentatively TRBD1 (5 bases). The CDR3 runs 15 residues. V lost 0 bases, J lost 8 bases, and 16 bases lay in between. Germline-derived CDR1 and CDR2 are SEHNR and FQNEAQ (reference sequence). The CDR3 loop reads CASSLAPIRVNGYTL. The CDR3 DNA is TGTGCCAGCAGCTTAGCGCCGATCAGGGTAAACGGCTACACCCTC.

The chain uses TRBV6-5 and TRBJ1-6; 7 bases fit TRBD1. The CDR3 sequence is 14 residues long. V was pared by 6 bases and J by 10 bases, with 9 bases of the junction left unmatched. Germline V gene sequence: CDR1 MNHEY, CDR2 SVGAGI. CDR3 loop: CASRLPQGRSPLHF. CDR3 sequence (DNA): TGTGCCAGCAGATTACCACAGGGGAGATCACCCCTCCACTTT.

The chain employs TRBV6-4 and TRBJ2-7; 9 bases align to TRBD2. Trimming cost V 5 bases and J 3 bases; bases outside gene matches: 8. Per germline, CDR1 MRHNA and CDR2 SNTAGT. There are 15 residues in the CDR3. In DNA form, the CDR3 reads TGTGCCAGCAGTCTCGAAAGCGGGGGGAACTACGAGCAGTACTTC. This encodes CASSLESGGNYEQYF.

The rearrangement joins TRBV4-2 to TRBJ2-1, with unresolved D. CDR3 length: 13 residues. The germline CDR1 and CDR2 sequences are LGHNA and YNFKEQ. Trimming took off 1 base at V and 9 bases at J, with 10 bases between the two ends. The CDR3 loop reads CASSQVISGEQFF. CDR3 bases: TGTGCCAGCAGCCAAGTCATTTCGGGTGAGCAGTTCTTC.

The V and J genes are TRBV19 and TRBJ1-2; D remains unclear. The CDR3 totals 16 residues. V was trimmed by 7 bases and J by 3 bases, leaving 21 bases between them. Germline V gene data show CDR1 as LNHDA and CDR2 as SQIVND (reference sequence). The CDR3 nucleotides read TGTGCCAGTACCCAGACGGGAGTCGGACGGTACTATGGCTACACCTTC. This codes for CASTQTGVGRYYGYTF.

The gene calls are TRBV5-1 and TRBJ2-3; 11 nucleotides line up with TRBD2. CDR1 is SGHRS, CDR2 YFSETQ, per germline. The CDR3 sequence is 16 residues long. V trimming: 2 bases; J trimming: 4 bases; junction bases outside the gene matches: 6. The DNA of the CDR3 is TGCGCCAGCAGCTTATTAGCGGGGGGGGGCTCAGATACGCAGTATTTT. Translating gives CASSLLAGGGSDTQYF.

The V and J genes are TRBV6-6 and TRBJ2-1; D is possibly TRBD2 (5 bases). The germline V and J ends were trimmed by 4 bases and 8 bases, with 9 bases remaining between them. The CDR3 runs 12 residues. Germline V gene lookup returns CDR1 MNHNY and CDR2 SVGAGI (reference sequence). The CDR3 sequence: CASSSPGYEQFF. CDR3 nucleotides: TGTGCCAGCAGTTCCCCGGGGTATGAGCAGTTCTTC.

The V gene is TRBV6-6, the J gene TRBJ1-2, with D unclear. This CDR3 comprises 14 residues. V was clipped by 0 bases and J by 2 bases, with 7 bases between them. Germline lookup yields CDR1 MNHNY and CDR2 SVGAGI (reference sequence). Here the CDR3 reads CASSYSPGNYGYTF. The CDR3 coding sequence is TGTGCCAGCAGTTACTCGCCAGGCAACTATGGCTACACCTTC.

The V and J genes are TRBV4-3 and TRBJ1-2, with a possible D match to TRBD1 (6 bases). The CDR3 is 15 residues long. Germline values: CDR1 LGHNA, CDR2 YSLEER. The germline V and J ends were trimmed by 1 base and 4 bases, with 13 bases remaining between them. CDR3 nucleotide sequence: TGCGCCAGCAGCCAAGCCCCGGACAGCGGCTATGGCTACACCTTC. Its translation: CASSQAPDSGYGYTF.

The V and J genes are TRBV5-6 and TRBJ1-2, with 7 bases fitting TRBD1. There are 15 residues in the CDR3. Germline lookup yields CDR1 SGHDT and CDR2 YYEEEE. The J segment lost 4 bases and the V segment lost 0 bases, leaving 6 bases of the junction unmatched. CDR3 in DNA: TGTGCCAGCAGCTTGGGAACAGGGGCCCTCTATGGCTACACCTTC. Translating it yields CASSLGTGALYGYTF. Drawing the rest from reference TRBV5-6 and TRBJ1-2, the complete variable domain is DAGVTQSPTHLIKTRGQQVTLRCSPKSGHDTVSWYQQALGQGPQFIFQYYEEEERQRGNFPDRFSGHQFPNYSSELNVNALLLGDSALYLCASSLGTGALYGYTFGSGTRLTVV.

The chain employs TRBV11-2 and TRBJ2-3, with D unclear. In germline, CDR1 is SGHAT, CDR2 FQNNGV. V lost 0 bases and J 0 bases, leaving 10 bases between the germline ends. This CDR3 has 16 amino acids. The CDR3 DNA sequence: TGTGCCAGCAGCTTAGAGGGCAGAACTAGCACAGATACGCAGTATTTT. Amino acid sequence: CASSLEGRTSTDTQYF.

V and J are TRBV27 and TRBJ1-3; D is unresolved. Germline-derived CDR1 and CDR2 are MNHEY and SMNVEV (reference sequence). Deletions cut 0 bases from V and 2 bases from J, with 11 bases between. This CDR3 comprises 16 residues. CDR3 bases: TGTGCCAGCAGTTTATCCCCCGGGATTGCTGGAAACACCATATATTTT. Its protein is CASSLSPGIAGNTIYF.